Shown below are 32 T cell receptor beta chains from a single sample sequenced in a study of siplizumab effects on memory and regulatory T cells. The repertoire was sequenced with immunoSEQ multiplex PCR; TCRdb's copy has only in-frame clones and lacks some. There are more than 95,000 clones in the sample; 93% occur only once, and approximately 0.62% lies in the top ten. The sequencing input was Tregs sorted from blood. These receptor sequences come from a human donor in good health.

The chain combines TRBV5-1 with TRBJ2-1; D is unresolved. The CDR3 contains 12 residues. CDR1 is SGHRS, CDR2 YFSETQ, per germline. Deletions cut 1 base from V and 10 bases from J, with 9 bases between. The CDR3 region has the DNA TGCGCCAGCAGCTTGTCGTTTCCCGAGCAGTTCTTC. This codes for CASSLSFPEQFF.

V and J are TRBV10-2 and TRBJ2-7; D remains ambiguous. Germline CDR1 reads WSHSY; CDR2 reads SAAADI. This CDR3 spans 11 amino acids. Between the trimmed V and J ends, which lost 3 bases and 4 bases, there was a span of 4 bases. Here the CDR3 reads CASSDEYEQYF. The CDR3 DNA follows: TGCGCCAGCAGTGACGAATACGAGCAGTACTTC.

This clone was observed a single time. The junction departs from the called germline gene at one end, perhaps through a read error. The chain carries TRBV2 and TRBJ1-4; no clear D. CDR1 and CDR2 (germline): SNHLY, FYNNEI. The CDR3 length is 16 residues. The CDR3 loop reads CAGSSPGRATNEKLFF. In DNA, the CDR3 is TGTGCCGGCAGTAGTCCGGGGAGGGCTACTAATGAAAAACTGTTTTTT.

J is TRBJ1-3 and V is TRBV9; D is ambiguous. Trimming removed 0 bases from V and 3 bases from J, with 13 bases in between. The CDR3 sequence is 16 residues long. The germline V gene has CDR1 SGDLS and CDR2 YYNGEE. The CDR3 nucleotides read TGTGCCAGCAGCGTAGGCTTCGGGGTCGGTGGAAACACCATATATTTT. Translation: CASSVGFGVGGNTIYF.

Of note for this clone: The junction does not match germline at one end; this may be a read error. The chain carries TRBV27 and TRBJ1-5; perhaps TRBD1 as D (5 bases). The CDR3 runs 14 residues. CDR1 and CDR2 from the germline V gene are MNHEY and SMNVEV (reference sequence). The DNA for the CDR3 is TGTGCCAGCAGTTTTAGGCAGGGCAACCAGCCCCAGCATTTT. Protein product: CASSFRQGNQPQHF.

This sequence joins TRBV4-2 and TRBJ2-4; D is ambiguous. The CDR3 consists of 14 residues. V lost 0 bases, J lost 4 bases, and 7 bases lay in between. Germline-derived CDR1 and CDR2 are LGHNA and YNFKEQ. CDR3 loop: CASSQEALKNIQYF. CDR3 nucleotide sequence: TGTGCCAGCAGCCAAGAGGCACTAAAAAACATTCAGTACTTC.

This chain connects TRBV6-1 to TRBJ2-3; 9 bases fit TRBD2. The length of the CDR3 is 16 residues. From germline, CDR1 is MNHNS and CDR2 SASEGT. The trim removed 2 bases at V and 6 bases at J, leaving 9 bases unmatched. CDR3 protein: CASSERASGEKDTQYF. The CDR3 region has the DNA TGTGCCAGCAGTGAAAGGGCTAGCGGGGAGAAGGATACGCAGTATTTT.

The J gene is TRBJ1-5, the V gene TRBV6-1, with 7 bases fitting TRBD1. V gave up 8 bases and J gave up 6 bases; unmatched junction bases: 7. This CDR3 has 13 residues. The germline V gene has CDR1 MNHNS and CDR2 SASEGT. The CDR3 region has the DNA TGTGCCAGCGCGAGGGGGCCGGCTCAGCCCCAGCATTTT. Translating it yields CASARGPAQPQHF.

A single count supports this clone. The DNA for the CDR3 is TGTGCCAGCAGTGATGCCGGACAGCCCCGGAGTGGCTACACCTTC. Translated: CASSDAGQPRSGYTF. The rearrangement uses TRBV6-1 and TRBJ1-2, with a possible D match to TRBD1 (6 bases). Germline V lookup: CDR1 MNHNS, CDR2 SASEGT. Trimming removed 3 bases at V and 7 bases at J, with 18 bases between. The CDR3 has 15 amino acids.

This chain uses TRBV5-5 with TRBJ1-2; D gene uncertain. The V gene lost 2 bases and the J gene lost 3 bases, with 17 bases spanning the gap. Germline V CDR1 and CDR2: SGHKS, YYEKEE (reference sequence). The CDR3 consists of 16 residues. The CDR3 reads CASSLNDIPGDYGYTF. The CDR3 coding sequence is TGTGCCAGCAGCTTAAATGACATCCCTGGGGACTATGGCTACACCTTC.

V usage is TRBV7-6 and J usage is TRBJ2-1; unclear D gene. Germline V gives CDR1 SGHVS, CDR2 FNYEAQ. Trimming shortened V by 3 bases and J by 7 bases, and 13 bases separated the two germline ends. CDR3 length: 14 amino acids. CDR3 DNA: TGTGCCAGCAGCTTGAAGGGATCCTCGAATGAGCAGTTCTTC. Amino acids: CASSLKGSSNEQFF.

This clone was found once. The gene calls are TRBV7-2 and TRBJ2-1, with 7 bases lining up with TRBD2. J was trimmed by 10 bases and V by 4 bases; bases with no gene match: 7. This CDR3 comprises 13 residues. CDR1 SGHTA and CDR2 FQGNSA come from the germline V gene. The CDR3: CASSWTRRQEQFF. CDR3 sequence (DNA): TGTGCCAGCAGCTGGACTAGACGCCAAGAGCAGTTCTTC.

This chain links TRBV10-3 with TRBJ1-1; D is ambiguous. Deletions cut 6 bases from V and 1 base from J, with 12 bases between. The CDR3 runs 14 residues. Germline-derived CDR1 and CDR2 are ENHRY and SYGVKD. Written as DNA, the CDR3 is TGTGCCATCAGGAAACAACAGACGAACACTGAAGCTTTCTTT. Amino acid sequence: CAIRKQQTNTEAFF.

The V and J genes are TRBV5-1 and TRBJ1-2, with a weak D call TRBD1 (6 bases). V was trimmed by 0 bases and J by 0 bases, leaving 9 bases between them. This CDR3 spans 15 amino acids. In germline, CDR1 is SGHRS, CDR2 YFSETQ. CDR3 DNA sequence: TGCGCCAGCAGCTTGGCGGGGGCAGCTAACTATGGCTACACCTTC. This translates into CASSLAGAANYGYTF.

V gene TRBV10-3 combines with J gene TRBJ2-1, with D perhaps TRBD2 (6 bases). The V end lost 6 bases, the J end lost 0 bases, and 15 bases lay between the germline ends. The CDR3 sequence is 16 residues long. Germline values: CDR1 ENHRY, CDR2 SYGVKD. CDR3 region: CAISRLVSSSYNEQFF. The CDR3 DNA reads as TGTGCCATCAGCCGACTAGTCTCGAGCTCCTACAATGAGCAGTTCTTC.

This sequence joins TRBV5-6 and TRBJ2-6; D gene uncertain. From germline, CDR1 is SGHDT and CDR2 YYEEEE. Trimming stripped 2 bases from V and 4 bases from J, with 10 bases between. The CDR3 runs 15 residues. CDR3 residues: CASSFVKAGANVLTF. Written as DNA, the CDR3 is TGTGCCAGCAGCTTCGTCAAAGCGGGGGCCAACGTCCTGACTTTC. Full variable domain (remainder filled in from reference TRBV5-6 and TRBJ2-6): DAGVTQSPTHLIKTRGQQVTLRCSPKSGHDTVSWYQQALGQGPQFIFQYYEEEERQRGNFPDRFSGHQFPNYSSELNVNALLLGDSALYLCASSFVKAGANVLTFGAGSRLTVL.

The chain links TRBV20-1 to TRBJ1-2; D gene unclear. The CDR3 is made up of 11 amino acids. The V gene lost 5 bases and the J gene lost 3 bases, with 7 bases spanning the gap. Germline V CDR1 and CDR2: DFQATT, SNEGSKA (reference sequence). The CDR3 is CSASHDYGYTF. The CDR3, as DNA: TGCAGTGCTTCTCACGACTATGGCTACACCTTC.

The J gene is TRBJ2-7, the V gene TRBV6-5, with TRBD1 identical over 8 bases. The CDR3 length is 14 residues. Trimming cost V 0 bases and J 3 bases; bases outside gene matches: 1. The germline CDR1 and CDR2 sequences are MNHEY and SVGAGI. The CDR3 loop reads CASSYSTGDYEQYF. Written as DNA, the CDR3 is TGTGCCAGCAGTTACTCGACAGGGGACTACGAGCAGTACTTC.

CDR3 DNA sequence: TGTGCCAGCAGCGTAGATCCAAGCCAGGTGATCGGCTACACCTTC. Translated, it gives CASSVDPSQVIGYTF. The chain recombines TRBV9 with TRBJ1-2, with unresolved D. The CDR3 spans 15 residues. Germline V gene lookup returns CDR1 SGDLS and CDR2 YYNGEE. Trimming took 0 bases from V and 8 from J, leaving 17 bases between them.

V gene TRBV7-2 combines with J gene TRBJ1-6, with TRBD1 as a possible D gene (5 bases). Germline V gene data show CDR1 as SGHTA and CDR2 as FQGNSA. V was clipped by 2 bases and J by 0 bases, with 11 bases between them. The CDR3 runs to 17 residues. The CDR3 DNA is TGTGCCAGCAGCTTATGGGCAGGGAGCTCCTATAATTCACCCCTCCACTTT. Its protein product is CASSLWAGSSYNSPLHF.

The V gene is TRBV20-1, the J gene TRBJ1-1; D gene ambiguous. CDR3 length: 11 residues. CDR1 and CDR2 (germline): DFQATT, SNEGSKA (reference sequence). The CDR3 spells CSIQRTTEAFF. CDR3 DNA sequence: TGCTCCATTCAGAGGACCACTGAAGCTTTCTTT.

The V gene is TRBV7-2, the J gene TRBJ2-7; D call uncertain. The CDR3 is 14 residues long. The germline V gene encodes CDR1 SGHTA and CDR2 FQGNSA. The V end was cut by 1 base, the J end by 3 bases, with 10 bases between. DNA of the CDR3: TGTGCCAGCAGCTTAGACGCTAGAGACTACGAGCAGTACTTC. The encoded protein is CASSLDARDYEQYF.

V is TRBV12-1 and J is TRBJ2-2; TRBD1, the D gene given by the table, was not confirmed from the DNA. TRBV12-1 represents a pseudogene. This CDR3 is 15 amino acids long. The CDR3 region is CASSWWGQNTGELFF. The CDR3 region has the DNA TGTGCCAGCAGCTGGTGGGGACAAAACACCGGGGAGCTGTTTTTT.

This chain uses TRBV4-3 with TRBJ1-2; TRBD1 might be the D (5 bases). In germline, CDR1 is LGHNA, CDR2 YSLEER. The CDR3 consists of 15 residues. Trimming stripped 0 bases from V and 2 bases from J, with 10 bases between. The CDR3 sequence: CASSQDQGANYGYTF. The CDR3 nucleotides are TGCGCCAGCAGCCAAGACCAGGGCGCAAACTATGGCTACACCTTC.

The chain has TRBV19 and TRBJ1-2; D possibly corresponds to TRBD1 (6 bases). Germline V lookup: CDR1 LNHDA, CDR2 SQIVND (reference sequence). Trimming left V 5 bases short and J 0 bases short, with 16 bases between. The CDR3 is 16 residues long. The CDR3 DNA reads as TGTGCCAGTAGTGTCTCGACAGGACTAGCTAACTATGGCTACACCTTC. It translates to CASSVSTGLANYGYTF.

This clone came up once. The CDR3 sequence: CASSFRRGANVLTF. DNA for the CDR3: TGTGCCAGCAGCTTCCGCCGTGGGGCCAACGTCCTGACTTTC. The chain joins TRBV11-2 to TRBJ2-6, with no clear D. With 3 bases removed from V and 3 bases from J, the gap between germline ends came to 6 bases. CDR1 and CDR2 from the germline V gene are SGHAT and FQNNGV. This CDR3 comprises 14 residues.

The gene calls are TRBV18 and TRBJ2-7; D possibly uses TRBD1 or TRBD2 (5 bases each). This CDR3 region has 13 residues. Trimming cost V 1 base and J 3 bases, with 7 bases left between them. Germline lookup yields CDR1 KGHSH and CDR2 LQKENI. The CDR3 DNA reads as TGTGCCAGCTCACCACTTGGGGGCTACGAGCAGTACTTC. Protein: CASSPLGGYEQYF.

The gene calls are TRBV10-3 and TRBJ1-3; D call uncertain. Germline-derived CDR1 and CDR2 are ENHRY and SYGVKD. There are 12 residues in the CDR3. V lost 7 bases and J lost 3, with 7 bases in between. The CDR3 region has the DNA TGTGCCATCACCGAAGTTGGAAACACCATATATTTT. Translating it yields CAITEVGNTIYF.

A few counts support this clone. The CDR3 region is CASSPQVQSEQYF. The DNA of the CDR3 is TGCGCCAGCAGCCCACAGGTACAGAGCGAGCAGTACTTC. The rearrangement uses TRBV5-1 and TRBJ2-7; weak D call: TRBD1 (5 bases). V gave up 4 bases and J gave up 6 bases, with 14 bases separating them. This CDR3 region has 13 residues. Germline assignment: CDR1 SGHRS and CDR2 YFSETQ.

V usage is TRBV7-9 and J usage is TRBJ2-3, with TRBD2 matching 7 bases. Per the germline V gene, CDR1 is SEHNR and CDR2 is FQNEAQ (reference sequence). This CDR3 is 15 amino acids long. The trim removed 7 bases at V and 4 bases at J, leaving 11 bases unmatched. The CDR3 is CASNHGLGNADTQYF. The DNA of the CDR3 is TGTGCCAGCAACCATGGACTAGGAAATGCAGATACGCAGTATTTT.

The V call is TRBV18, the J call TRBJ1-1; perhaps TRBD1 as D (6 bases). V lost 1 base and J lost 1, with 13 bases in between. The CDR3 is 16 residues long. Germline V gene sequence: CDR1 KGHSH, CDR2 LQKENI. The DNA for the CDR3 is TGTGCCAGCTCACCACAAGTAGCAGGGGCGAACACTGAAGCTTTCTTT. Residues: CASSPQVAGANTEAFF.

The chain couples TRBV2 to TRBJ1-1; 8 bases align to TRBD1. Germline V gene data show CDR1 as SNHLY and CDR2 as FYNNEI. There are 14 residues in the CDR3. Losses at the gene ends were 11 bases for V and 0 bases for J; bases not matched to a gene: 8. The CDR3 reads CAESGGALNTEAFF. For the CDR3, the DNA is TGTGCCGAATCAGGGGGCGCGTTGAACACTGAAGCTTTCTTT.